This TCR beta chain was captured by sequencing in a study of blood T cells in healthy people across ages. Looking at the study overall: Capture by template switching was about one barcoded beta molecule per two T cells.

Primers used in a second PCR of about 6 to 11 cycles were a sample-barcoded 5' primer and a J-beta primer mix. Every cDNA was tagged by a template-switch adaptor with 12 random nucleotides. No fewer than 3 million CDR3-containing paired-end reads came from each sample. TCRdb used MiXCR to reprocess the 5' RACE reads, holding one entry per CDR3 protein. The table has around 1,900,000 distinct CDR3 sequences, roughly two fifths seen once. In its sample, this clonotype was seen a few times. No antigen is known for it. Germline V CDR1 and CDR2: SGHAT, FQNNGV. The ends were cut back, 3 bases at V and 8 bases at J, with 16 bases in the middle. The CDR3 is 15 amino acids. Findings and limits, study-wide: Comparison with aged donors showed that long-lived donors had more naive CD4+ cells and higher diversity.

The sequencing sample was made of blood. V usage is TRBV11-2 and J usage is TRBJ1-4, with a possible D match to TRBD1 (5 bases). The TCR was taken from a human donor in good health. The CDR3 loop reads CASSFRGGKEEKLFF. For the CDR3, the DNA is TGTGCCAGCAGCTTCCGCGGGGGAAAAGAAGAAAAACTGTTTTTT.